The next 9 T cell receptor beta chains were all read from a single sample in a study of memory CD4+ T cells and cytomegalovirus serostatus. Single viable CD3+CD4+CD8-CD45RO+ cells were sorted as the memory CD4+ T cells. Data came from immunoSEQ multiplex PCR; TCRdb stores just in-frame clones and leaves some out. The data contain approximately 50,000 clones, about 73% of them singletons. The sample was memory CD4+ T cells from blood. All receptors derive from an adult in good health and CMV-seronegative.

The rearrangement uses TRBV2 and TRBJ1-2, with D perhaps TRBD1 (6 bases). The CDR3 loop spans 15 amino acids. Per germline, CDR1 SNHLY and CDR2 FYNNEI. The V end lost 6 bases, the J end lost 2 bases, and 16 bases lay between the germline ends. In DNA form, the CDR3 reads TGTGCCAGCAGCAACGAGCAGGGGAGGAACTATGGCTACACCTTC. It yields the protein CASSNEQGRNYGYTF.

This clone was found a few times. The chain joins TRBV7-2 to TRBJ1-1; 7 positions match TRBD1. The CDR3 is made up of 15 amino acids. The V gene's germline CDR1 is SGHTA and CDR2 FQGNSA. Trimming cost V 0 bases and J 4 bases; bases outside gene matches: 5. CDR3 coding DNA: TGTGCCAGCAGCTTAGCCGACAGGGTGGGCACTGAAGCTTTCTTT. The encoded protein is CASSLADRVGTEAFF.

This clone appeared a single time. The gene calls are TRBV4-2 and TRBJ2-7, with 11 bases fitting TRBD2. The V gene end was trimmed by 0 bases and the J gene end by 2 bases; junction bases not matched to a gene: 12. Germline-derived CDR1 and CDR2 are LGHNA and YNFKEQ. CDR3 length: 19 amino acids. The CDR3 spells CASSQEDSSGRARPYEQYF. CDR3 sequence (DNA): TGTGCCAGCAGCCAAGAAGATAGTAGCGGGAGGGCAAGACCCTACGAGCAGTACTTC.

The chain is built from TRBV10-1 and TRBJ2-2; D possibly corresponds to TRBD2 (5 bases). Germline assignment: CDR1 WNHNN and CDR2 SYGVQD (reference sequence). The CDR3 extends over 14 amino acids. Trimming removed 2 bases at V and 1 base at J, with 5 bases between. CDR3 region: CASSESGNTGELFF. The CDR3 bases are TGCGCCAGCAGTGAGAGCGGGAACACCGGGGAGCTGTTTTTT.

V and J are TRBV10-1 and TRBJ1-1; 7 positions match TRBD1. The CDR3 is 13 amino acids. Per the germline V gene, CDR1 is WNHNN and CDR2 is SYGVQD (reference sequence). With 2 bases clipped from V and 8 bases from J, the junction kept 5 bases outside the gene matches. CDR3 amino acids: CASSEISTGEAFF. As DNA, the CDR3 is TGCGCCAGCAGTGAGATTTCGACAGGGGAAGCTTTCTTT.

The chain is built from TRBV30 and TRBJ1-5, with TRBD1 matching over 7 bases. Trimming took 1 base from V and 8 from J; bases not matched to a gene: 2. There are 12 residues in the CDR3. The germline gives CDR1 GTSNPN, CDR2 SVGIG (reference sequence). CDR3 bases: TGTGCCTGGAGTGCCCAGGGGGAGCCCCAGCATTTT. Amino acids: CAWSAQGEPQHF.

The chain carries TRBV5-1 and TRBJ2-5, with D perhaps matching TRBD2 (5 bases). This CDR3 comprises 15 residues. Germline V CDR1 and CDR2: SGHRS, YFSETQ. V gave up 3 bases and J gave up 2 bases, with 14 bases separating them. Here the CDR3 reads CASSSLGAGQETQYF. The CDR3 nucleotides read TGCGCCAGCAGCTCGCTGGGAGCCGGTCAAGAGACCCAGTACTTC.

The gene calls are TRBV6-1 and TRBJ1-3, with a possible D match to TRBD1 (5 bases). V gave up 10 bases and J gave up 9 bases, with 16 bases separating them. CDR3 size: 12 residues. The germline gives CDR1 MNHNS, CDR2 SASEGT. The CDR3 DNA sequence: TGTGCCACCCGGGACGGCCGAGGCACCATATATTTT. Translation: CATRDGRGTIYF.

This rearrangement joins TRBV28 to TRBJ2-7; the match to TRBD2 covers 7 bases. Germline CDR1 and CDR2: MDHEN and SYDVKM. V lost 5 bases to trimming and J lost 5 bases; unmatched junction nucleotides: 0. CDR3 size: 11 residues. DNA of the CDR3: TGTGCCAGCAGTGGGGGGGACGAGCAGTACTTC. Residues: CASSGGDEQYF.